This TCR beta chain was sequenced in a study of blood T cell repertoires in COVID-19. Across the whole study: Whether acute or convalescent, the COVID-19 samples came from the United States, Italy and Spain.

The germline CDR1 and CDR2 sequences are SGDLS and YYNGEE. Trimming took off 3 bases at V and 4 bases at J, with 26 bases between the two ends. The CDR3 sequence is 19 residues long. In the authors' methods: Estimated nucleated cell counts came from reference gene primer amplification. Some clones are missing from TCRdb's copy, which holds only in-frame ones; the method was immunoSEQ multiplex PCR. V and J calls and clone size are given by that table; D and trimming were obtained from the DNA. The table has roughly 250,000 clones, around 90% seen once. Residents of under 25 US areas, aged roughly 18 to 90 years, made up the participants. No more than 2 weeks before study entry, exposed participants had met a case of COVID-19.

The chain recombines TRBV9 with TRBJ1-3, with D perhaps TRBD1 (6 bases). Sequenced: PBMCs or T cells enriched from blood (not recorded which). The receptor's source is a woman in her 40s who had been exposed to COVID-19. DNA for the CDR3: TGTGCCAGCAGCGGGGGTAGGGGGTCCGATACTAGAATCGGAAACACCATATATTTT. Protein: CASSGGRGSDTRIGNTIYF.